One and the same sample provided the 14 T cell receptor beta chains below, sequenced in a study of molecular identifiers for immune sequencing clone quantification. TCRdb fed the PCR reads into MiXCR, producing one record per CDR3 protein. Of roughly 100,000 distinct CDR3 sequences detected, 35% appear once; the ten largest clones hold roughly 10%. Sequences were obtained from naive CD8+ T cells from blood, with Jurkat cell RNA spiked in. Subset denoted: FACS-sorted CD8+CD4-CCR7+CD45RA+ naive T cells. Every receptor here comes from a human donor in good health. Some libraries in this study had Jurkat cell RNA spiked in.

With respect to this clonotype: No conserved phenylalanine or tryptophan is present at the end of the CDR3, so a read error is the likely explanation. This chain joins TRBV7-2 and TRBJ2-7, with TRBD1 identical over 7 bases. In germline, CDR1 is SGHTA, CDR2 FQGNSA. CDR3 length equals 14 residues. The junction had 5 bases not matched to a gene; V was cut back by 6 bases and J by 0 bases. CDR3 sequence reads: CASRKQGRSYEQYL. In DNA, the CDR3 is TGTGCCAGCAGGAAACAGGGGCGCTCCTACGAGCAGTACCTC.

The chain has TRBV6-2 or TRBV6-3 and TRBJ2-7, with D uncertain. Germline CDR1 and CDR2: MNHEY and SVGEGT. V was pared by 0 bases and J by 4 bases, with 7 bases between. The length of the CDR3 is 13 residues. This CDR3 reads CASSYSRKYEQYF. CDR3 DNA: TGTGCCAGCAGTTACTCGAGAAAGTACGAGCAGTACTTC.

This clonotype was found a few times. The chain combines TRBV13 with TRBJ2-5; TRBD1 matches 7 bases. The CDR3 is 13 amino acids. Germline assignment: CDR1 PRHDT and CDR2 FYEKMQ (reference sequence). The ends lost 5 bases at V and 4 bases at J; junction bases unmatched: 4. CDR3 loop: CASSTRQGETQYF. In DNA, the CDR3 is TGTGCCAGCAGCACCCGACAGGGAGAGACCCAGTACTTC.

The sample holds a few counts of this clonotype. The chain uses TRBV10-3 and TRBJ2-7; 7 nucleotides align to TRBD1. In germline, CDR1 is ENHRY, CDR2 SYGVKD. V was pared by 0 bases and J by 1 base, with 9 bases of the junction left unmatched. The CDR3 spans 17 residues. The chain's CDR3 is CAISESHLSTGSYEQYF. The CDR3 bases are TGTGCCATCAGTGAGTCGCATCTTTCGACAGGGTCCTACGAGCAGTACTTC.

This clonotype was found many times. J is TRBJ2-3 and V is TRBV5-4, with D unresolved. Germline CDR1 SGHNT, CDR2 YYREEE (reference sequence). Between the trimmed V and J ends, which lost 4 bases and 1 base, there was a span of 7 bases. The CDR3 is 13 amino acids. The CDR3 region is CASSPARTDTQYF. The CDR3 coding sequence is TGTGCCAGCAGCCCGGCCCGCACAGATACGCAGTATTTT.

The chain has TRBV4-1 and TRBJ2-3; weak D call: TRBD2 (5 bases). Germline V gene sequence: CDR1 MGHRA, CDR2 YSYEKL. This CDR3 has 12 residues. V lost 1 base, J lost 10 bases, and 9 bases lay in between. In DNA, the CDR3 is TGCGCCAGCAGCCAAGGTGACGGGGCGCAGTATTTT. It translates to CASSQGDGAQYF.

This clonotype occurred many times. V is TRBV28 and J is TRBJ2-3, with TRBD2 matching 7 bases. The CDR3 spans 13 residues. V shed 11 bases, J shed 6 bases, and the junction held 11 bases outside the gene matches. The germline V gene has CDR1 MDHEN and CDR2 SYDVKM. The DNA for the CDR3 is TGTGCCTGGCAGGGAGGGCCGGGGGATACGCAGTATTTT. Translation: CAWQGGPGDTQYF. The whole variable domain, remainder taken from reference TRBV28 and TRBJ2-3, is DVKVTQSSRYLVKRTGEKVFLECVQDMDHENMFWYRQDPGLGLRLIYFSYDVKMKEKGDIPEGYSVSREKKERFSLILESASTNQTSMYLCAWQGGPGDTQYFGPGTRLTVL.

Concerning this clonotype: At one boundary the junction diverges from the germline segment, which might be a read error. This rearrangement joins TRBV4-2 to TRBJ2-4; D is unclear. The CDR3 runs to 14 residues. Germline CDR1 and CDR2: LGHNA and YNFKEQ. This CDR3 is CASSQEIRKEISDF. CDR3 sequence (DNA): TGTGCCAGCAGCCAGGAGATCAGGAAGGAAATTAGTGACTTC.

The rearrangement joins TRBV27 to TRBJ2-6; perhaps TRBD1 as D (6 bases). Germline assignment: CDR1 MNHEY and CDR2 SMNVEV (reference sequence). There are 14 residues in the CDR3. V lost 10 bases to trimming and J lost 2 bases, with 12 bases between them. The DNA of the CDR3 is TGTGCCACCACCCGACAGGCTGGGGCCAACGTCCTGACTTTC. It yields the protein CATTRQAGANVLTF. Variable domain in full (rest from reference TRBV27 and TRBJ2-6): EAQVTQNPRYLITVTGKKLTVTCSQNMNHEYMSWYRQDPGLGLRQIYYSMNVEVTDKGDVPEGYKVSRKEKRNFPLILESPSPNQTSLYFCATTRQAGANVLTFGAGSRLTVL.

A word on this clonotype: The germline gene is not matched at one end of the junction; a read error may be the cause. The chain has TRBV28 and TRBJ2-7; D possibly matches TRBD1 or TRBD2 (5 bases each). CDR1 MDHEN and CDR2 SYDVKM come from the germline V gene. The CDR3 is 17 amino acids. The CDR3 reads CASSSRPQVGRGDERYF. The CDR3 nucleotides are TGTGCCAGCAGTTCCCGGCCCCAAGTCGGGCGAGGGGACGAGCGGTACTTC. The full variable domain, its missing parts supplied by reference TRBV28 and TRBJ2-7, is DVKVTQSSRYLVKRTGEKVFLECVQDMDHENMFWYRQDPGLGLRLIYFSYDVKMKEKGDIPEGYSVSREKKERFSLILESASTNQTSMYLCASSSRPQVGRGDERYFGPGTRLTVT.

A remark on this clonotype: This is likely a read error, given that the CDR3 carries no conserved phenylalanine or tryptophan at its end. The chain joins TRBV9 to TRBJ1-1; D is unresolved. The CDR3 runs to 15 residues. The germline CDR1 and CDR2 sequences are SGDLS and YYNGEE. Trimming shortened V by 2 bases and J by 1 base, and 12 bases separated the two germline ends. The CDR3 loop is CASSVGVSRNTEAFL. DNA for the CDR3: TGTGCCAGCAGCGTTGGGGTTTCCCGGAACACTGAAGCTTTCTTA.

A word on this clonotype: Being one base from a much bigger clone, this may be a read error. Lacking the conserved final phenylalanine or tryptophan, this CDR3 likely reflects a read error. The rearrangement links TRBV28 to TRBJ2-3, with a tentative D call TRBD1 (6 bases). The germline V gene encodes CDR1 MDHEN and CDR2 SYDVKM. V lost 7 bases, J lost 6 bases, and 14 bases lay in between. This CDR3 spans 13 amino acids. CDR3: CASKIQGADTQYL. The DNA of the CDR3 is TGTGCCAGCAAAATACAGGGTGCGGATACGCAGTATTTA.

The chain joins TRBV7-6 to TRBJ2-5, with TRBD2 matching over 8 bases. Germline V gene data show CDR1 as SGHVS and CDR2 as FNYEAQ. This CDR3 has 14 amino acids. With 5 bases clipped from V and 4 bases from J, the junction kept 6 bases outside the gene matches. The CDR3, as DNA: TGTGCCAGCAGCCCAGTTACTAGCGGAGAGACCCAGTACTTC. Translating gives CASSPVTSGETQYF.

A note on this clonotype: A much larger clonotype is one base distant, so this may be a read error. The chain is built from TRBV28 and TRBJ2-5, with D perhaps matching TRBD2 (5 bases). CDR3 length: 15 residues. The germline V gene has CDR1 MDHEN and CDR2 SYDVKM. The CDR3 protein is CAGSLVLAVFETQYF. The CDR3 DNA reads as TGTGCCGGCAGTTTGGTCCTAGCAGTTTTCGAGACCCAGTACTTC.